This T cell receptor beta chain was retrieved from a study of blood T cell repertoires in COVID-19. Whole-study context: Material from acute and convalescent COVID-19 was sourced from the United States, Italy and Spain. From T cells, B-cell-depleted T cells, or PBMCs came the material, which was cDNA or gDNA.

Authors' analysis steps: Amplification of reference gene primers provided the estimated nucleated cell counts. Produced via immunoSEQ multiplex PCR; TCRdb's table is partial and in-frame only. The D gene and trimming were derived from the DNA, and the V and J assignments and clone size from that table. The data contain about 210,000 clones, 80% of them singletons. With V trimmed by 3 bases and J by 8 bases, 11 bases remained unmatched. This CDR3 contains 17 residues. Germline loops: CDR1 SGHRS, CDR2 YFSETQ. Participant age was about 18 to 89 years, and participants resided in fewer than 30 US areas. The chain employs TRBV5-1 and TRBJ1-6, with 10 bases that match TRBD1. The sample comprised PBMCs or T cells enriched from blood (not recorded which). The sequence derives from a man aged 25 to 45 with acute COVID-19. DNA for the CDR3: TGCGCCAGCAGCTATGGACAGGGGGGTATCAGGGATTCACCCCTCCACTTT. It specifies CASSYGQGGIRDSPLHF.